The 18 T cell receptor beta chains below were found in one sample sequenced in a study of T cells after yellow fever vaccination. Via MiXCR, TCRdb re-called the 5' RACE reads, giving one row per CDR3 protein. The sample includes 300,000 to 400,000 distinct CDR3 sequences, around an eighth of them seen just once. This material consisted of CD4+ T cells sorted from PBMCs, taken 15 days after the yellow fever booster vaccination. Receptor source: a man aged 18 to 30 who received the YFV17D yellow fever vaccine.

This clonotype was picked up a small number of times. The V call is TRBV11-2, the J call TRBJ2-3; TRBD1 or TRBD2 may be the D gene (5 bases each). Per germline, CDR1 SGHAT and CDR2 FQNNGV. V was shortened by 5 bases and J by 1 base, with 13 bases between the two germline ends. The CDR3 contains 15 residues. CDR3 region: CASSTYPGRTDTQYF. The CDR3 DNA follows: TGTGCCAGCAGCACCTATCCGGGACGCACAGATACGCAGTATTTT.

This clonotype was counted a few times. The chain is built from TRBV5-1 and TRBJ2-5; D tentatively fits TRBD1 or TRBD2 (5 bases each). The CDR3 runs 14 residues. The V gene lost 4 bases and the J gene lost 3 bases, with 13 bases spanning the gap. From germline, CDR1 is SGHRS and CDR2 YFSETQ. The chain's CDR3 is CASSPMGPEETQYF. CDR3 DNA: TGCGCCAGCAGCCCCATGGGACCCGAAGAGACCCAGTACTTC.

The sample holds a few counts of this clonotype. The chain is built from TRBV3-2 and TRBJ1-1; TRBD1 is the table's D call and was not checked against the DNA. TRBV3-2 is an annotated pseudogene. This CDR3 has 13 residues. CDR3 sequence: CASSLQGYPEAFF. The CDR3 DNA reads as TGTGCCAGCAGCCTGCAGGGCTATCCTGAAGCTTTCTTT.

This clonotype was picked up a small number of times. J is TRBJ1-6 and V is TRBV11-2; weak D call: TRBD1 (6 bases). The CDR3 has 15 residues. CDR1 is SGHAT, CDR2 FQNNGV, per germline. Trimming pared 5 bases from V and 9 bases from J, leaving 17 bases between. The DNA of the CDR3 is TGTGCCAGCAGCCTTAGCTGGGGAGGGGGTTCACCCCTCCACTTT. Protein product: CASSLSWGGGSPLHF.

This clonotype was seen only a few times. This rearrangement joins TRBV29-1 to TRBJ2-3; D possibly corresponds to TRBD2 (6 bases). Trimming took 3 bases from V and 6 from J, leaving 16 bases between them. Germline CDR1 and CDR2: SQVTM and ANQGSEA. CDR3 length equals 14 residues. The CDR3 here is CSVDLVGGRDTQYF. The CDR3 DNA is TGCAGCGTTGATTTGGTGGGGGGACGTGATACGCAGTATTTT.

This clonotype was recorded at least ten times. V and J are TRBV7-6 and TRBJ2-5; D could derive from TRBD1 or TRBD2 (5 bases each). This CDR3 spans 13 amino acids. Trimming took off 5 bases at V and 4 bases at J, with 11 bases between the two ends. Germline-derived CDR1 and CDR2 are SGHVS and FNYEAQ. The CDR3 sequence is CASSPGPRETQYF. DNA of the CDR3: TGTGCCAGCAGCCCGGGGCCGAGAGAGACCCAGTACTTC.

This chain uses TRBV4-1 with TRBJ2-1; 11 bases map to TRBD2. The germline V gene has CDR1 MGHRA and CDR2 YSYEKL. V lost 3 bases to trimming and J lost 2 bases; unmatched junction nucleotides: 6. The CDR3 covers 17 residues. DNA of the CDR3: TGCGCCAGCAGCCAGCCCCGACTAGCGGGGACCTACAATGAGCAGTTCTTC. Translation: CASSQPRLAGTYNEQFF.

This clonotype appeared many times. This chain joins TRBV7-3 and TRBJ2-3; D gene uncertain. The germline V gene has CDR1 SGHTA and CDR2 FQGTGA. Trimming removed 5 bases from V and 2 bases from J, with 5 bases in between. The CDR3 covers 12 residues. CDR3 sequence: CASSPNTDTQYF. The CDR3 region has the DNA TGTGCCAGCAGCCCAAACACAGATACGCAGTATTTT.

In its sample, this clonotype was seen many times. The chain joins TRBV7-2 to TRBJ2-5; D is uncertain. The CDR3 has 12 residues. From germline, CDR1 is SGHTA and CDR2 FQGNSA. With 6 bases removed from V and 0 bases from J, the gap between germline ends came to 5 bases. The CDR3 nucleotides read TGTGCCAGCAGTCGGTACCAAGAGACCCAGTACTTC. Its protein is CASSRYQETQYF. The full variable domain, rest sourced from reference TRBV7-2 and TRBJ2-5, is GAGVSQSPSNKVTEKGKDVELRCDPISGHTALYWYRQSLGQGLEFLIYFQGNSAPDKSGLPSDRFSAERTGGSVSTLTIQRTQQEDSAVYLCASSRYQETQYFGPGTRLLVL.

This sequence joins TRBV19 and TRBJ2-1; TRBD1 matches 9 bases. CDR1 and CDR2 (germline): LNHDA, SQIVND (reference sequence). With 5 bases clipped from V and 7 bases from J, the junction kept 6 bases outside the gene matches. The CDR3 sequence is 14 residues long. The CDR3 here is CASSSQTGGNEQFF. The DNA of the CDR3 is TGTGCCAGTAGTTCCCAGACAGGGGGAAATGAGCAGTTCTTC.

The chain has TRBV9 and TRBJ2-5; D gene unclear. Trimming took off 0 bases at V and 2 bases at J, with 8 bases between the two ends. Germline lookup yields CDR1 SGDLS and CDR2 YYNGEE. The CDR3 runs to 14 residues. This CDR3 is CASSVAPTQETQYF. The CDR3 nucleotides are TGTGCCAGCAGCGTAGCACCCACTCAAGAGACCCAGTACTTC.

This chain joins TRBV3-1 and TRBJ1-2; 11 bases line up with TRBD1. The CDR3 sequence is 16 residues long. Germline CDR1 and CDR2: LGHDT and YNNKEL (reference sequence). Trimming at V came to 5 bases and at J to 7 bases, leaving 12 bases not matched to a gene. DNA of the CDR3: TGTGCCAGCAGCGACGTCGGGACAGGGGGTCTTCGTGGCTACACCTTC. Protein sequence: CASSDVGTGGLRGYTF.

This chain links TRBV10-2 with TRBJ1-5; D may be TRBD1 (5 bases). Trimming took 6 bases from V and 6 from J, leaving 18 bases between them. Per the germline V gene, CDR1 is WSHSY and CDR2 is SAAADI. CDR3 size: 15 residues. As DNA, the CDR3 is TGCGCCAGCAGCGGCAGGGCCAAGGGGACTCAGCCCCAGCATTTT. It yields the protein CASSGRAKGTQPQHF.

The chain carries TRBV27 and TRBJ1-5, with D unresolved. CDR1 and CDR2 (germline): MNHEY, SMNVEV (reference sequence). Trimming removed 7 bases at V and 0 bases at J, with 7 bases between. The CDR3 is 13 residues long. This chain's CDR3 is CASTGYSNQPQHF. The DNA for the CDR3 is TGTGCCAGCACAGGTTATAGCAATCAGCCCCAGCATTTT.

This chain joins TRBV5-4 and TRBJ2-1; the D gene is possibly TRBD1 (6 bases). CDR1 SGHNT and CDR2 YYREEE come from the germline V gene (reference sequence). Trimming stripped 6 bases from V and 4 bases from J, with 11 bases between. This CDR3 spans 13 amino acids. The CDR3 DNA follows: TGTGCCAGCAACCTGGACAGTTACAATGAGCAGTTCTTC. This sequence encodes CASNLDSYNEQFF.

This clonotype was detected only a few times. V gene TRBV5-5 combines with J gene TRBJ2-7; no clear D. Germline CDR1 is SGHKS and CDR2 is YYEKEE (reference sequence). Trimming stripped 0 bases from V and 0 bases from J, with 13 bases between. This CDR3 has 16 amino acids. CDR3 nucleotides: TGTGCCAGCAGCTTGGTGGTATCGCTCAGCTCCTACGAGCAGTACGTC. Amino acids: CASSLVVSLSSYEQYV.

Ten or more counts support this clonotype. The chain combines TRBV5-1 with TRBJ2-1; the match to TRBD2 covers 11 bases. Germline V lookup: CDR1 SGHRS, CDR2 YFSETQ. The CDR3 has 16 residues. The V and J ends lost 1 base and 9 bases, in that order; junction bases with no gene match: 9. Here the CDR3 DNA reads TGCGCCAGCAGCTTGTCGCTAGCGGGGGGCTTTACTGAGCAGTTCTTC. As protein: CASSLSLAGGFTEQFF.

This clonotype was recorded at least ten times. The J gene is TRBJ2-3, the V gene TRBV7-9, with 8 positions matching TRBD2. V trimming: 2 bases; J trimming: 7 bases; junction bases outside the gene matches: 5. The CDR3 totals 14 residues. Germline CDR1 SEHNR, CDR2 FQNEAQ (reference sequence). CDR3 sequence reads: CASSLSGGAHTQYF. The CDR3 coding sequence is TGTGCCAGCAGCTTATCCGGGGGGGCCCATACGCAGTATTTT.